This T cell receptor (beta chain) appears in the sequencing data of a study of T-cell reconstitution after alpha-beta-depleted transplantation in children. CDR1 SQVTM and CDR2 ANQGSEA come from the germline V gene. The CDR3 consists of 14 residues. V gave up 4 bases and J gave up 2 bases, with 15 bases separating them. Preparing the TCRbeta library involved the use of unique molecular identifiers. TCRdb reprocessed the PCR reads with MiXCR, giving one entry per CDR3 protein. The table records about 540,000 distinct CDR3 sequences, around 20% of them present only once. This material consisted of PBMCs from the stem cell graft donor, taken from the stem cell graft. This chain joins TRBV29-1 and TRBJ2-7; D may correspond to TRBD1 or TRBD2 (6 bases each). This receptor was identified in a human donor who donated a stem cell graft to a child with acute lymphoblastic leukemia. The CDR3 loop is CSVGIQGGPYEQYF. In DNA, the CDR3 is TGCAGCGTTGGAATACAGGGAGGCCCCTACGAGCAGTACTTC.